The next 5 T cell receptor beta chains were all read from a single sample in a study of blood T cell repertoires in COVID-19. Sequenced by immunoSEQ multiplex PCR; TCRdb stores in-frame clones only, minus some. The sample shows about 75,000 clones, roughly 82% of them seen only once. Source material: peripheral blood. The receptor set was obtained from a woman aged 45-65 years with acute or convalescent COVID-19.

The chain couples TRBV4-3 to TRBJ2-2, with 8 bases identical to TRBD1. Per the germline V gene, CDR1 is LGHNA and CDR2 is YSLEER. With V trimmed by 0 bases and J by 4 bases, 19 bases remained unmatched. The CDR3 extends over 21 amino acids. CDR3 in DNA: TGCGCCAGCAGCCAAGACCCTCTTGGACAGGGCGGATTTGTGGCCACCGGGGAGCTGTTTTTT. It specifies CASSQDPLGQGGFVATGELFF.

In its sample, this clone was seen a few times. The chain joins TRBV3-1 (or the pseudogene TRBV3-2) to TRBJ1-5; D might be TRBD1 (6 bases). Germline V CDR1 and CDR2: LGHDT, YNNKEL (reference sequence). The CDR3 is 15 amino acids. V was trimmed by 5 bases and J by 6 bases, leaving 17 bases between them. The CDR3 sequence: CASSSGLLGAQPQHF. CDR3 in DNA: TGTGCCAGCAGCTCGGGCCTCCTGGGGGCTCAGCCCCAGCATTTT.

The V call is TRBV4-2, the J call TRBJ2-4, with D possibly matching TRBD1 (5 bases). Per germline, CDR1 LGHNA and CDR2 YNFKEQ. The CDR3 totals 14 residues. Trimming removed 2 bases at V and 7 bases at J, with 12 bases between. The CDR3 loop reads CASSQSTGSNIQYF. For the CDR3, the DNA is TGTGCCAGCAGCCAATCCACAGGTTCGAACATTCAGTACTTC.

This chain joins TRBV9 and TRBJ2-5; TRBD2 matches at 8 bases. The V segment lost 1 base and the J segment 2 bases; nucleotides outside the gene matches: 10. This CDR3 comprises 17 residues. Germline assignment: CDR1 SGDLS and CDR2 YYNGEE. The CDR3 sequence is CASSVHGGVNMQETQYF. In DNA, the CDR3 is TGTGCCAGCAGCGTACACGGGGGGGTGAATATGCAAGAGACCCAGTACTTC.

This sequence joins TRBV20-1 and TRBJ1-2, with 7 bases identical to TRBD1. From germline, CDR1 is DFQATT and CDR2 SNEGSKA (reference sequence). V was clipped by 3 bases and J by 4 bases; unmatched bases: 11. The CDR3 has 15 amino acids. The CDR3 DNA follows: TGCAGTGCTAGTTCCCCGGGACAGCTAACCTATGGCTACACCTTC. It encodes CSASSPGQLTYGYTF.